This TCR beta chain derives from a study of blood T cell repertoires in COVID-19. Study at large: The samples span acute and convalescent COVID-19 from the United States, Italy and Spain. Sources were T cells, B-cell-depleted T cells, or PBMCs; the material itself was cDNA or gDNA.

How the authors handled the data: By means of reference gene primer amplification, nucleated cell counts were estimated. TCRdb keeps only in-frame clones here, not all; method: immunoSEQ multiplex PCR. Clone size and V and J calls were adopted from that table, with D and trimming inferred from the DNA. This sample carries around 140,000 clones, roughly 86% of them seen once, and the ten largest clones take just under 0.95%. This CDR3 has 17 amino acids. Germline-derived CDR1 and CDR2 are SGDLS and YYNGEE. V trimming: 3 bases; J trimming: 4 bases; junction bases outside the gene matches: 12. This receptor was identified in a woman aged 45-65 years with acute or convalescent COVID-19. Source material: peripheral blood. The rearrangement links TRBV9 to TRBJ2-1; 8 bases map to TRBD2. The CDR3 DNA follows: TGTGCCAGCAGCGCCCTGGTTAGCGGGACGAAGTACAATGAGCAGTTCTTC. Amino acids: CASSALVSGTKYNEQFF.